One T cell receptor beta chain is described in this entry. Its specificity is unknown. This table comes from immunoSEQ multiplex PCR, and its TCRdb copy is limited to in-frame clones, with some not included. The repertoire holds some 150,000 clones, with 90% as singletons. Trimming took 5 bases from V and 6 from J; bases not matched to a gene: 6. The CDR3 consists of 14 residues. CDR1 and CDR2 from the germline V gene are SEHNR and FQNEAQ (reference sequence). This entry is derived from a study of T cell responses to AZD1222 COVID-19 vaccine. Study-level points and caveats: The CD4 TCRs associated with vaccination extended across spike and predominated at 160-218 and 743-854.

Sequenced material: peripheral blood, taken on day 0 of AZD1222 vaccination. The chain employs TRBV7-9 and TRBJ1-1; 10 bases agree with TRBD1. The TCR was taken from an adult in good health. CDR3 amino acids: CASSPGQGMAEAFF. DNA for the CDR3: TGTGCCAGCAGCCCGGGACAGGGGATGGCTGAAGCTTTCTTT. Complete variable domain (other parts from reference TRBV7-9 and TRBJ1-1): DTGVSQNPRHKITKRGQNVTFRCDPISEHNRLYWYRQTLGQGPEFLTYFQNEAQLEKSRLLSDRFSAERPKGSFSTLEIQRTEQGDSAMYLCASSPGQGMAEAFFGQGTRLTVV.